Following are 26 T cell receptor beta chains from one sample sequenced in a study of blood T cell repertoires in COVID-19 (dated by TCRdb to the early 2020s). Libraries came from the immunoSEQ multiplex PCR assay. Entries here come from immuneACCESS through TCRdb and include only in-frame sequences with V and J called. Some clones fail to appear in such tables; in the studies checked, an unresolved V gene covers under half of the shortfall, and the cause of the remainder is unknown. Across this sample there are approximately 45,000 clones, with about 85% seen only once. More than 13% of the sample lies in the top ten. Sequencing input: peripheral blood. Source of these receptors: a human donor in a cohort sampled during active COVID-19.

The sample holds a few counts of this clone. The rearrangement joins TRBV10-3 to TRBJ2-6, with D unresolved. Germline V gene sequence: CDR1 ENHRY, CDR2 SYGVKD. V lost 4 bases and J lost 2, with 9 bases in between. This CDR3 spans 15 amino acids. In nucleotides, the CDR3 is TGTGCCATCAGTGGGCCGGGTCCTGGGGCCAACGTCCTGACTTTC. It codes for CAISGPGPGANVLTF.

In its sample, this clone was seen once. The CDR3 region is CASSFHRGVLETQYF. CDR3 sequence (DNA): TGTGCCAGCAGCTTCCACAGGGGAGTACTAGAGACCCAGTACTTC. The J gene is TRBJ2-5, the V gene TRBV7-9; 7 nucleotides agree with TRBD1. V lost 3 bases to trimming and J lost 4 bases; unmatched junction nucleotides: 8. Germline V lookup: CDR1 SEHNR, CDR2 FQNEAQ (reference sequence). CDR3 length: 15 amino acids.

In DNA, the CDR3 is TGCGCCAGCAGCCGGGGGGCCTCAGCATCCTACAATGAGCAGTTCTTC. This gives the protein CASSRGASASYNEQFF. This sequence joins TRBV5-1 and TRBJ2-1; a possible D gene is TRBD2 (7 bases). Trimming took 4 bases from V and 1 from J, leaving 15 bases between them. Germline lookup yields CDR1 SGHRS and CDR2 YFSETQ. The CDR3 covers 16 residues.

CDR3 residues: CASRPGQGVNTGELFF. Written as DNA, the CDR3 is TGTGCCAGTAGGCCCGGACAGGGGGTCAACACCGGGGAGCTGTTTTTT. The chain employs TRBV19 and TRBJ2-2, with TRBD1 matching 10 bases. The CDR3 sequence is 16 residues long. The germline CDR1 and CDR2 sequences are LNHDA and SQIVND (reference sequence). Unmatched junction bases numbered 6, after V lost 6 bases and J lost 2 bases.

The V call is TRBV5-4, the J call TRBJ2-7; 13 bases agree with TRBD2. The CDR3 has 16 residues. The V gene's germline CDR1 is SGHNT and CDR2 YYREEE (reference sequence). The J segment lost 2 bases and the V segment lost 4 bases, leaving 6 bases of the junction unmatched. The chain's CDR3 is CASSAMTSGRPYEQYF. CDR3 bases: TGTGCCAGCAGCGCTATGACTAGCGGGAGGCCCTACGAGCAGTACTTC. Full variable domain (outside the CDR3, taken from reference TRBV5-4 and TRBJ2-7): ETGVTQSPTHLIKTRGQQVTLRCSSQSGHNTVSWYQQALGQGPQFIFQYYREEENGRGNFPPRFSGLQFPNYSSELNVNALELDDSALYLCASSAMTSGRPYEQYFGPGTRLTVT.

This clone was detected only once. V usage is TRBV30 and J usage is TRBJ2-5; D possibly corresponds to TRBD1 (6 bases). The CDR3 spans 12 residues. The germline V gene has CDR1 GTSNPN and CDR2 SVGIG (reference sequence). V dropped 1 base and J dropped 4 bases, with 7 bases sitting between them. CDR3 DNA sequence: TGTGCCTGGAGTGCCAGGGGAGAGACCCAGTACTTC. Amino acid sequence: CAWSARGETQYF.

This clone was detected a few times. The chain has TRBV24-1 and TRBJ1-4; 7 bases are a match to TRBD1. Unmatched junction bases numbered 3, after V lost 4 bases and J lost 5 bases. The CDR3 loop spans 14 amino acids. Germline V CDR1 and CDR2: KGHDR, SFDVKD. Here the CDR3 DNA reads TGTGCCACCAGTGACGGGGGACAGAATGAAAAACTGTTTTTT. This gives the protein CATSDGGQNEKLFF.

This chain connects TRBV28 to TRBJ1-1; D is unclear. Germline V gives CDR1 MDHEN, CDR2 SYDVKM. The CDR3 runs 13 residues. V lost 6 bases, J lost 4 bases, and 12 bases lay in between. The CDR3 reads CASRVGVGTEAFF. CDR3 nucleotides: TGTGCCAGCAGAGTGGGAGTTGGCACTGAAGCTTTCTTT.

The rearrangement links TRBV5-8 to TRBJ2-1, with 10 nucleotides matching TRBD2. Germline CDR1 is SGHTS and CDR2 is YDEGEE. Trimming took 8 bases from V and 5 from J; bases not matched to a gene: 10. The CDR3 totals 15 residues. CDR3 residues: CASRPTSGIDNEQFF. CDR3 in DNA: TGTGCCAGTCGACCTACTAGCGGGATCGACAATGAGCAGTTCTTC.

The chain recombines TRBV4-1 with TRBJ2-3, with 7 positions matching TRBD1. V lost 2 bases, J lost 3 bases, and 2 bases stayed unmatched. Germline CDR1 reads MGHRA; CDR2 reads YSYEKL. This CDR3 has 14 residues. CDR3 in amino acids: CASSQQQGTDTQYF. The CDR3 DNA sequence: TGCGCCAGCAGCCAACAACAGGGGACAGATACGCAGTATTTT.

The chain combines TRBV7-2 with TRBJ2-7; TRBD1 aligns across 12 bases. The junction had 4 bases not matched to a gene; V was cut back by 5 bases and J by 2 bases. There are 15 residues in the CDR3. Germline CDR1 and CDR2: SGHTA and FQGNSA. The CDR3 nucleotides are TGTGCCAGCAGCCCCCGGGACAGGGGGCCCTACGAGCAGTACTTC. This codes for CASSPRDRGPYEQYF. The full variable domain, in which reference TRBV7-2 and TRBJ2-7 provide the parts outside the CDR3, is GAGVSQSPSNKVTEKGKDVELRCDPISGHTALYWYRQSLGQGLEFLIYFQGNSAPDKSGLPSDRFSAERTGGSVSTLTIQRTQQEDSAVYLCASSPRDRGPYEQYFGPGTRLTVT.

The V and J genes are TRBV28 and TRBJ1-2; 7 bases align to TRBD1. With 6 bases clipped from V and 2 bases from J, the junction kept 6 bases outside the gene matches. The CDR3 covers 14 residues. CDR1 is MDHEN and CDR2 is SYDVKM in the germline V gene. CDR3 in amino acids: CASSPGTANYGYTF. In DNA form, the CDR3 reads TGTGCCAGCAGCCCCGGGACAGCAAACTATGGCTACACCTTC.

The chain recombines TRBV14 with TRBJ1-6, with TRBD1 as a possible D gene (6 bases). Germline CDR1 and CDR2: SGHDN and FVKESK. The CDR3 contains 15 residues. Trimming shortened V by 3 bases and J by 2 bases, and 8 bases separated the two germline ends. CDR3 nucleotide sequence: TGTGCCAGCAGCCAGGGGGCCACCTATAATTCACCCCTCCACTTT. Translating gives CASSQGATYNSPLHF.

V is TRBV6-5 and J is TRBJ1-4; D might be TRBD1 (5 bases). The length of the CDR3 is 16 residues. CDR1 is MNHEY, CDR2 SVGAGI, per germline. Trimming shortened V by 2 bases and J by 7 bases, and 17 bases separated the two germline ends. This chain's CDR3 is CASSYKGGGTSEKLFF. CDR3 nucleotide sequence: TGTGCCAGCAGTTACAAGGGCGGCGGGACGAGTGAAAAACTGTTTTTT.

This clone was seen once. The CDR3 DNA is TGTGCCAGCATCGACAGGGTAATCACTGAAGCTTTCTTT. It yields the protein CASIDRVITEAFF. V usage is TRBV6-6 and J usage is TRBJ1-1, with 7 bases that match TRBD1. The V gene end was trimmed by 7 bases and the J gene end by 4 bases; junction bases not matched to a gene: 6. CDR1 MNHNY and CDR2 SVGAGI come from the germline V gene (reference sequence). The CDR3 is made up of 13 amino acids.

The chain is built from TRBV3-1 (or the pseudogene TRBV3-2) and TRBJ1-2; TRBD1 aligns across 7 bases. Germline values: CDR1 LGHDT, CDR2 YNNKEL (reference sequence). V shed 4 bases, J shed 4 bases, and the junction held 9 bases outside the gene matches. The CDR3 is 15 amino acids. The CDR3 coding sequence is TGTGCCAGCAGCCCCCTCGGGGACAGCGGCTATGGCTACACCTTC. It encodes CASSPLGDSGYGYTF.

This clone was observed a handful of times. V and J are TRBV29-1 and TRBJ2-5; D perhaps matches TRBD2 (5 bases). The CDR3 has 12 amino acids. Germline V CDR1 and CDR2: SQVTM, ANQGSEA. Trimming left V 6 bases short and J 5 bases short, with 13 bases between. The CDR3 sequence is CSVASSVETQYF. The CDR3 DNA reads as TGCAGCGTCGCTAGCTCTGTGGAGACCCAGTACTTC.

This clone is medium-sized. This chain connects TRBV7-8 to TRBJ1-1; D not certain. Germline-derived CDR1 and CDR2 are SGHVS and FQNEAQ. The CDR3 covers 14 residues. The V end was cut by 1 base, the J end by 1 base, with 7 bases between. The CDR3: CASSLGRRNTEAFF. As DNA, the CDR3 is TGTGCCAGCAGCTTAGGACGGAGGAACACTGAAGCTTTCTTT.

V usage is TRBV28 and J usage is TRBJ1-2; D is unclear. CDR3 size: 12 residues. Per germline, CDR1 MDHEN and CDR2 SYDVKM. V was cut by 5 bases and J by 2 bases, with 6 bases left in between. CDR3 coding DNA: TGTGCCAGCAGTCCCCGGAACTATGGCTACACCTTC. It specifies CASSPRNYGYTF.

The chain employs TRBV5-4 and TRBJ1-2, with TRBD1 as a possible D gene (6 bases). V shed 4 bases and J shed 4 bases, with 14 bases lying between them. The CDR3 contains 14 residues. Per germline, CDR1 SGHNT and CDR2 YYREEE (reference sequence). The CDR3 loop is CASSGGQSRYGYTF. CDR3 coding DNA: TGTGCCAGCAGCGGAGGACAGAGCCGCTATGGCTACACCTTC.

DNA for the CDR3: TGTGCCAGCAGCGTTTCCGTCGGGACCTACAATGAGCAGTTCTTC. It is translated as CASSVSVGTYNEQFF. This chain links TRBV9 with TRBJ2-1; tentatively, D is TRBD2 (5 bases). The CDR3 runs 15 residues. The germline V gene encodes CDR1 SGDLS and CDR2 YYNGEE. The V and J ends lost 2 bases and 2 bases respectively, with 11 bases between them.

The rearrangement uses TRBV30 and TRBJ1-2, with D unclear. Germline CDR1 reads GTSNPN; CDR2 reads SVGIG (reference sequence). V was cut by 2 bases and J by 0 bases, with 7 bases left in between. The CDR3 is made up of 13 amino acids. CDR3 residues: CAWSSKTNYGYTF. CDR3 DNA: TGTGCCTGGAGTTCTAAAACTAACTATGGCTACACCTTC.

A few counts support this clone. V usage is TRBV29-1 and J usage is TRBJ1-1; D is unclear. The CDR3 length is 13 residues. CDR1 and CDR2 from the germline V gene are SQVTM and ANQGSEA. Trimming removed 6 bases at V and 1 base at J, with 12 bases between. The CDR3: CSVSPRGNTEAFF. The CDR3 DNA follows: TGCAGCGTCTCCCCGCGAGGGAACACTGAAGCTTTCTTT.

The chain recombines TRBV12-3 or TRBV12-4 with TRBJ2-5, with 8 bases identical to TRBD1. This CDR3 comprises 13 residues. After removal of 6 bases from V and 5 bases from J, the junction contained 5 bases not matched to a gene. The CDR3 DNA is TGTGCCAGCAGCCTTAGACAGGGGGAGACCCAGTACTTC. Residues: CASSLRQGETQYF.

This sequence joins TRBV5-6 and TRBJ2-5; D gene unclear. V gave up 4 bases and J gave up 7 bases, with 14 bases separating them. Looked up from germline, CDR1 is SGHDT and CDR2 is YYEEEE. The CDR3 loop spans 13 amino acids. CDR3 sequence: CASSPQALGTQYF. The CDR3 DNA reads TGTGCCAGCAGCCCCCAGGCTCTTGGGACCCAGTACTTC. The variable domain in full, with the rest retrieved from reference TRBV5-6 and TRBJ2-5, is DAGVTQSPTHLIKTRGQQVTLRCSPKSGHDTVSWYQQALGQGPQFIFQYYEEEERQRGNFPDRFSGHQFPNYSSELNVNALLLGDSALYLCASSPQALGTQYFGPGTRLLVL.

This clone occurred a few times. This chain joins TRBV7-8 and TRBJ2-7; TRBD2 agrees at 7 bases. This CDR3 spans 14 amino acids. Trimming cost V 5 bases and J 4 bases; bases outside gene matches: 8. CDR1 SGHVS and CDR2 FQNEAQ come from the germline V gene. For the CDR3, the DNA is TGTGCCAGCAGCCAAAGGACTAGTATATACGAGCAGTACTTC. Protein product: CASSQRTSIYEQYF.